Listed below are T cell receptor gamma chains from one sample, sequenced in a study of gamma-delta T cells after stem cell transplantation. TCRdb re-analyzed the RT-PCR reads via CATT. Of over a thousand gamma-chain clones in the sample, 60% were seen once. Sequences were obtained from gamma-delta T cells. The receptors were sampled from a human donor. It is not recorded whose cells these are; they may come from a transplant donor. Each CDR3 is given with its conserved first and last residue. A row's size may be missing; if present it is once, few, many or a size class.

J gene: TRGJ1/TRGJ2
V gene: TRGV9
clone size: few
CDR3 DNA: TGTGCCTTGTGGGACTATTATAAGAAACTCTTT
CDR3 protein: CALWDYYKKLF

J gene: TRGJP
V gene: TRGV9
clone size: NA
CDR3 DNA: TGTGCCTTGTGGGAGGTAGAGTTGGGCAAAAAAATCAAGGTATTT
CDR3 protein: CALWEVELGKKIKVF

J gene: TRGJ1/TRGJ2
V gene: TRGV4
clone size: few
CDR3 DNA: TGTGCCACCTGGGATGGGCTCTTGAATTATTATAAGAAACTCTTT
CDR3 protein: CATWDGLLNYYKKLF

J gene: TRGJ1/TRGJ2
V gene: TRGV5
clone size: few
CDR3 DNA: TGTGCCATCTGGGACAGGGATAAGAAACTCTTT
CDR3 protein: CAIWDRDKKLF

J gene: TRGJ1/TRGJ2
V gene: TRGV2
clone size: few
CDR3 DNA: TGTGCCACCTGGGACGGGCCGCATTATTATAAGAAACTCTTT
CDR3 protein: CATWDGPHYYKKLF

J gene: TRGJP2
V gene: TRGV4
clone size: NA
CDR3 DNA: TGTGCCACCTGGGATGGGCCAGGTAGTGATTGGATCAAGACGTTT
CDR3 protein: CATWDGPGSDWIKTF

J gene: TRGJ1/TRGJ2
V gene: TRGV4
clone size: NA
CDR3 DNA: TGTGCCACCTGGGATGGTAGAGGATATAAGAAACTCTTT
CDR3 protein: CATWDGRGYKKLF

J gene: TRGJ1/TRGJ2
V gene: TRGV3
clone size: NA
CDR3 DNA: TGTGCCACCTGGGACAGGCTTGGTTATAAGAAACTCTTT
CDR3 protein: CATWDRLGYKKLF

J gene: TRGJ1/TRGJ2
V gene: TRGV4
clone size: NA
CDR3 DNA: TGTGCCACCTGGGATGGGGCTAAGGAACTCTTT
CDR3 protein: CATWDGAKELF

J gene: TRGJ1/TRGJ2
V gene: TRGV2
clone size: few
CDR3 DNA: TGTGCCACCTGGGACGGGCGGGGGAGGAAACTCTTT
CDR3 protein: CATWDGRGRKLF